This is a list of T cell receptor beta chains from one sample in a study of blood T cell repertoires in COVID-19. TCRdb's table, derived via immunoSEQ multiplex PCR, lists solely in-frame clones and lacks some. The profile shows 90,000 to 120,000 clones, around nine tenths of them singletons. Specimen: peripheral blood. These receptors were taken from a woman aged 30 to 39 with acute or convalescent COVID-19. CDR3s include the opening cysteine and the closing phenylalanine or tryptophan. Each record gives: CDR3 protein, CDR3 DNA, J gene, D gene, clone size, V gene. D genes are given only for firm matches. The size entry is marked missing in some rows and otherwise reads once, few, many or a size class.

CDR3aa: CASSLTGGNEKLFF
CDR3nt: TGTGCCAGCAGTTTGACAGGGGGTAATGAAAAACTGTTTTTT
j_gene: TRBJ1-4
d_gene: TRBD1
abundance: -
v_gene: TRBV6-6

CDR3aa: CASTSGGGYTF
CDR3nt: TGTGCCAGTACGTCCGGTGGTGGCTACACCTTC
j_gene: TRBJ1-2
d_gene: -
abundance: -
v_gene: TRBV30

CDR3aa: CASSPDSNQPQHF
CDR3nt: TGCGCCAGCAGCCCGGACAGTAATCAGCCCCAGCATTTT
j_gene: TRBJ1-5
d_gene: -
abundance: -
v_gene: TRBV5-1

CDR3aa: CASSLGTGLNEQFF
CDR3nt: TGTGCCAGCAGTTTAGGGACAGGGCTCAATGAGCAGTTCTTC
j_gene: TRBJ2-1
d_gene: TRBD1
abundance: -
v_gene: TRBV28

CDR3aa: CASSPPKDSENTEAFF
CDR3nt: TGTGCCAGCTCACCACCTAAGGACAGCGAAAACACTGAAGCTTTCTTT
j_gene: TRBJ1-1
d_gene: -
abundance: -
v_gene: TRBV18

CDR3aa: CASSAIRAGPGEQFF
CDR3nt: TGTGCCAGCAGCGCCATCCGGGCAGGCCCGGGGGAGCAGTTCTTC
j_gene: TRBJ2-1
d_gene: -
abundance: -
v_gene: TRBV9

CDR3aa: CAWSVSSGNTIYF
CDR3nt: TGTGCCTGGAGTGTGAGCTCTGGAAACACCATATATTTT
j_gene: TRBJ1-3
d_gene: -
abundance: -
v_gene: TRBV30

CDR3aa: CASSFGPELFF
CDR3nt: TGTGCCAGCAGTTTTGGTCCGGAACTGTTTTTT
j_gene: TRBJ1-4
d_gene: -
abundance: -
v_gene: TRBV12-3/TRBV12-4

CDR3aa: CASSVKPLAGGQSSYNEQFF
CDR3nt: TGTGCCAGCAGCGTAAAACCACTAGCGGGGGGGCAAAGTTCCTACAATGAGCAGTTCTTC
j_gene: TRBJ2-1
d_gene: TRBD2
abundance: -
v_gene: TRBV9

CDR3aa: CAWIPGLRMNTEAFF
CDR3nt: TGTGCCTGGATACCAGGGCTCAGGATGAACACTGAAGCTTTCTTT
j_gene: TRBJ1-1
d_gene: -
abundance: -
v_gene: TRBV30

CDR3aa: CASSPRTSGGYNEQFF
CDR3nt: TGTGCCAGCAGTCCTAGGACTAGCGGGGGGTACAATGAGCAGTTCTTC
j_gene: TRBJ2-1
d_gene: TRBD2
abundance: -
v_gene: TRBV3-1/TRBV3-2

CDR3aa: CASSQVGRAYYGYTF
CDR3nt: TGTGCCAGCAGCCAAGTGGGCAGGGCGTACTATGGCTACACCTTC
j_gene: TRBJ1-2
d_gene: -
abundance: -
v_gene: TRBV4-2

CDR3aa: CASSYSWGDQPQHF
CDR3nt: TGTGCCAGCAGTTACTCTTGGGGGGATCAGCCCCAGCATTTT
j_gene: TRBJ1-5
d_gene: -
abundance: once
v_gene: TRBV6-6

CDR3aa: CASSLVGGQETQYF
CDR3nt: TGTGCCAGCAGCTTGGTGGGAGGCCAAGAGACCCAGTACTTC
j_gene: TRBJ2-5
d_gene: -
abundance: -
v_gene: TRBV5-8

CDR3aa: CASSLGAGASGRNEQYF
CDR3nt: TGTGCCAGCAGCTTAGGGGCAGGGGCTAGCGGGAGAAACGAGCAGTACTTC
j_gene: TRBJ2-7
d_gene: TRBD2
abundance: few
v_gene: TRBV7-2

CDR3aa: CASSVSAGIGGNTIYF
CDR3nt: TGTGCCAGCAGCGTATCTGCGGGTATCGGCGGAAACACCATATATTTT
j_gene: TRBJ1-3
d_gene: -
abundance: -
v_gene: TRBV9

CDR3aa: CATSGLSGRATEQFF
CDR3nt: TGTGCCACCAGTGGGCTAAGCGGGAGGGCCACTGAGCAGTTCTTC
j_gene: TRBJ2-1
d_gene: TRBD2
abundance: -
v_gene: TRBV24-1

CDR3aa: CASSQQYYTGGYEQYF
CDR3nt: TGTGCCAGCAGCCAACAGTACTACACAGGGGGCTACGAGCAGTACTTC
j_gene: TRBJ2-7
d_gene: TRBD1
abundance: few
v_gene: TRBV4-2

CDR3aa: CASSFLQGSSYNSPLHF
CDR3nt: TGTGCCAGCAGCTTTTTACAGGGCAGCTCCTATAATTCACCCCTCCACTTT
j_gene: TRBJ1-6
d_gene: -
abundance: -
v_gene: TRBV5-4

CDR3aa: CASSPDRRTTGELFF
CDR3nt: TGTGCCAGCTCACCAGACAGGCGGACCACCGGGGAGCTGTTTTTT
j_gene: TRBJ2-2
d_gene: -
abundance: -
v_gene: TRBV18

CDR3aa: CASSARGLAGSYEQYF
CDR3nt: TGTGCCAGCAGCGCGAGGGGACTAGCGGGTTCCTACGAGCAGTACTTC
j_gene: TRBJ2-7
d_gene: TRBD2
abundance: -
v_gene: TRBV5-5

CDR3aa: CASSSPGQGARDYTF
CDR3nt: TGTGCCAGCAGTTCGCCGGGACAGGGGGCGCGTGACTACACCTTC
j_gene: TRBJ1-2
d_gene: TRBD1
abundance: -
v_gene: TRBV6-6

CDR3aa: CASSIEGRFNDYEQYF
CDR3nt: TGTGCCAGTAGTATAGAGGGCAGGTTCAATGACTACGAGCAGTACTTC
j_gene: TRBJ2-7
d_gene: -
abundance: -
v_gene: TRBV19

CDR3aa: CASRENGLTTEAFF
CDR3nt: TGTGCCAGCAGGGAGAATGGGTTAACCACTGAAGCTTTCTTT
j_gene: TRBJ1-1
d_gene: -
abundance: -
v_gene: TRBV2